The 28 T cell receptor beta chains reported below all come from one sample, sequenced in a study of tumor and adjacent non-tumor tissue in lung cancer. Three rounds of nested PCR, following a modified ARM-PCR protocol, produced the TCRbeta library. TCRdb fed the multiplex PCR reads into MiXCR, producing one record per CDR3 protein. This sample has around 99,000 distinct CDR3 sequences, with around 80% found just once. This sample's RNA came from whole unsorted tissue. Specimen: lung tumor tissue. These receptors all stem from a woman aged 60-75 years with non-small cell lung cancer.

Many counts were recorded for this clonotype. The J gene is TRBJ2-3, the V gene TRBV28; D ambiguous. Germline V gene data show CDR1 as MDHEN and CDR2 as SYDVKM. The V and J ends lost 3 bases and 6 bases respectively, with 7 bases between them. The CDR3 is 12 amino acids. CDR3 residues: CASSFISDTQYF. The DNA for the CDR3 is TGTGCCAGCAGTTTCATATCGGATACGCAGTATTTT.

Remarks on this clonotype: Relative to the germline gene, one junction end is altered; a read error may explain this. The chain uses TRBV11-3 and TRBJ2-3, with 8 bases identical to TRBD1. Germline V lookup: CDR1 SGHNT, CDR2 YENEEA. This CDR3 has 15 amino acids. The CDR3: CASSPVGQGGHTQYF. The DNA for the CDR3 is TGTGCCAGCAGCCCCGTCGGACAGGGAGGTCATACACAGTATTTT.

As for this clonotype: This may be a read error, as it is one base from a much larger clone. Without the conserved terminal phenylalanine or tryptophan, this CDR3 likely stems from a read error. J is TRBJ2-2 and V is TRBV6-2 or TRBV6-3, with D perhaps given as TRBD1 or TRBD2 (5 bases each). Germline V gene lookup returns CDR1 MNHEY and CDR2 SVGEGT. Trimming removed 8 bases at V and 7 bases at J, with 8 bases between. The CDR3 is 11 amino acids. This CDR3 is CASGGYGELFL. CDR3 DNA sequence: TGTGCCAGCGGGGGATACGGGGAGCTGTTTCTT.

This CDR3 is CASSPRGGPYEQYF. The CDR3 DNA is TGTGCCAGCAGCCCAAGGGGGGGGCCCTACGAGCAGTACTTC. This chain links TRBV12-3 or TRBV12-4 with TRBJ2-7, with a tentative D call TRBD2 (7 bases). This CDR3 has 14 residues. Trimming removed 6 bases from V and 2 bases from J, with 14 bases in between.

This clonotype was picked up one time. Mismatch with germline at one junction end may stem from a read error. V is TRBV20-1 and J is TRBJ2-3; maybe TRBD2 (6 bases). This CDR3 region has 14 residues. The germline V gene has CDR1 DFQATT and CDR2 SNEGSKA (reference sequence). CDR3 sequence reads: CSAGLTRGSDTQYF. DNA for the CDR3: TGCAGTGCTGGACTAACGAGAGGGTCTGATACGCAATATTTT.

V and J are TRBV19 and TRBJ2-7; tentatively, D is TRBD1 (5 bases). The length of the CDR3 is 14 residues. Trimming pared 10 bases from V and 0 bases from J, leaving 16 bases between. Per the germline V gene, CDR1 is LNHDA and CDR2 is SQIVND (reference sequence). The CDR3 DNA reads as TGTGCCACTACGCTGGACATTTCCTCCTACGAGCAGTACTTC. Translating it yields CATTLDISSYEQYF.

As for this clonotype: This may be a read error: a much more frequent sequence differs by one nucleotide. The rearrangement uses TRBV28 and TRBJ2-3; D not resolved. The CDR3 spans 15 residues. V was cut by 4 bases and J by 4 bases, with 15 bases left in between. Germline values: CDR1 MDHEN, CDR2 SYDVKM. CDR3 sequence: CASSSASNKPDTQYF. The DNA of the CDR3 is TGTGCCAGCAGTTCCGCATCAAACAAGCCAGATACGCAGTATTTT.

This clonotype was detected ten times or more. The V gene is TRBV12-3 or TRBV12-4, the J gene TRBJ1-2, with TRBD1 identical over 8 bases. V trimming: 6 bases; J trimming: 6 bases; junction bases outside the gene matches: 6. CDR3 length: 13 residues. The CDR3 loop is CASRLQGDHGYTF. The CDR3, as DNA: TGTGCCAGCAGATTACAGGGGGATCATGGCTACACCTTC.

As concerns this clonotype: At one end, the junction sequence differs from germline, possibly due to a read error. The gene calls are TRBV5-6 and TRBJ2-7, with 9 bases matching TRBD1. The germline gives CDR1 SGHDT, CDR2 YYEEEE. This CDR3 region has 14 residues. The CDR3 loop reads CASSFTGGSYEHYF. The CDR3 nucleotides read TGTGCCAGCAGCTTCACAGGGGGCTCCTACGAGCACTACTTC.

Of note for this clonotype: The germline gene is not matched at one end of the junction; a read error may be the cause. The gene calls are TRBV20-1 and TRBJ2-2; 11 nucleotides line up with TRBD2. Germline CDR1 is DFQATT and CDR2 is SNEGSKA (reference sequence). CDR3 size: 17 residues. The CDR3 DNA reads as TGCAGTGCTAGAGACTCTAGCGGGGGGTCGAACACCCGGGAGCTGTTTTTT. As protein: CSARDSSGGSNTRELFF.

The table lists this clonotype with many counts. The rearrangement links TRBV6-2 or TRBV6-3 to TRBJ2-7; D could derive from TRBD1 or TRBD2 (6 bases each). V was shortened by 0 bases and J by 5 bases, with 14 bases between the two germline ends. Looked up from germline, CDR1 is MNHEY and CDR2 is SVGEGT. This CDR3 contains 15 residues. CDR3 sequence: CASSYSPGAFDEQYF. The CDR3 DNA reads TGTGCCAGCAGTTACTCGCCGGGGGCGTTCGACGAGCAGTACTTC.

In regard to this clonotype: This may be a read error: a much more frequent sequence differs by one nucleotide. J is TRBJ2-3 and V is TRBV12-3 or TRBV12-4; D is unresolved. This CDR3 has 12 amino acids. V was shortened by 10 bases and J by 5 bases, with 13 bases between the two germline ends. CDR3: CANRSDGDTQYF. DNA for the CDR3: TGTGCCAACAGATCCGACGGAGATACGCAGTATTTT.

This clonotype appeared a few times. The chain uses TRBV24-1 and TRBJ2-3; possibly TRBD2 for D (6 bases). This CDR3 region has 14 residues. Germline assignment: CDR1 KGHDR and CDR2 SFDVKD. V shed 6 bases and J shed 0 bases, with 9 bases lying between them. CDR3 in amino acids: CATSMSGSTDTQYF. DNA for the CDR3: TGTGCCACCAGTATGAGCGGGAGCACAGATACGCAGTATTTT.

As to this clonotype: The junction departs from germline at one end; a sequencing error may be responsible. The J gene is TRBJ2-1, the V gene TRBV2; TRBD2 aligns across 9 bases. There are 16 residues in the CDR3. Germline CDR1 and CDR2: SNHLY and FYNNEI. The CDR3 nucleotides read TGTGCCTCAAGTGGGGCAGCGGGGGGACGCCTACATGAGCAGCTCTTC. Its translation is CASSGAAGGRLHEQLF.

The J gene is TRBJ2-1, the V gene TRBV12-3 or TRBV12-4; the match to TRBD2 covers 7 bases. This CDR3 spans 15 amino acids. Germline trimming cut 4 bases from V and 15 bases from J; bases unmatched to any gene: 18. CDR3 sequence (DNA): TGTGCCAGCAGTTCCAGCGGGGCCTCCTACAATGAACGGTTCTTC. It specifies CASSSSGASYNERFF.

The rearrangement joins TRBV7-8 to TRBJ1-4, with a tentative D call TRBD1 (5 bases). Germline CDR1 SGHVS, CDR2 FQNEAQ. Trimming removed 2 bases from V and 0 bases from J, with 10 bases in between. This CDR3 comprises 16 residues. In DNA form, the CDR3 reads TGTGCCAGCAGCTTACTCCCGGGGGCAACTAATGAAAAACTGTTTTTT. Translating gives CASSLLPGATNEKLFF.

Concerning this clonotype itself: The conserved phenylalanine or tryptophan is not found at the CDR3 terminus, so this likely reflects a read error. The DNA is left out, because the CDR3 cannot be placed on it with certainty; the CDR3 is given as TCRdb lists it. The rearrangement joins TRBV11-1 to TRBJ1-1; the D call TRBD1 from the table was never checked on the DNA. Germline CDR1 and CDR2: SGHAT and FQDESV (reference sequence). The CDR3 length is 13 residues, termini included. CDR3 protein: CASSRDRNTGVFV.

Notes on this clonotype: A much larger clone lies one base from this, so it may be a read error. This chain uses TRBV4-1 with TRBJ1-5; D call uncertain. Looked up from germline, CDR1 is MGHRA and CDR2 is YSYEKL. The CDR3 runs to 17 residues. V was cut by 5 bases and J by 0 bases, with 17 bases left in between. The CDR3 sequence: CASSKTPSGYSNQPQHF. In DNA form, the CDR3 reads TGCGCCAGCAGCAAAACCCCAAGTGGGTATAGCAATCAGCCCCAGCATTTT.

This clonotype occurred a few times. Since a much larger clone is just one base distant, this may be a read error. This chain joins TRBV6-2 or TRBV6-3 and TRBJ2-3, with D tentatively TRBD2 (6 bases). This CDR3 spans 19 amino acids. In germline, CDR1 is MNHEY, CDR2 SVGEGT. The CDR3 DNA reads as TGTGCCAGCAGTTACCGATGGGGGGATGGCGGACCCAGCATAGATACGCAGTATTTT. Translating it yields CASSYRWGDGGPSIDTQYF.

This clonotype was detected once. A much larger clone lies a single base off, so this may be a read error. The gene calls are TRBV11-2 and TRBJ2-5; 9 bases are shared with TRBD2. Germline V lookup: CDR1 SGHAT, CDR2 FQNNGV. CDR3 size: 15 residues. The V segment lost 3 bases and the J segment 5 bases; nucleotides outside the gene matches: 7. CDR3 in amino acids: CASSFSTSGFETQYF. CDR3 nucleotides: TGTGCCAGCAGCTTTTCAACTAGCGGGTTCGAGACCCAGTACTTC. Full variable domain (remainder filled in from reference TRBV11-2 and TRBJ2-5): EAGVAQSPRYKIIEKRQSVAFWCNPISGHATLYWYQQILGQGPKLLIQFQNNGVVDDSQLPKDRFSAERLKGVDSTLKIQPAKLEDSAVYLCASSFSTSGFETQYFGPGTRLLVL.

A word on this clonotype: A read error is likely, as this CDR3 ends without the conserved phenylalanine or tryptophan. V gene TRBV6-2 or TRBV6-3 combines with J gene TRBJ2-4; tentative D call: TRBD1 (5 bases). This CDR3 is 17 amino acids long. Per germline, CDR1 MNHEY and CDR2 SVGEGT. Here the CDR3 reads CASSYALSGIAKIIQYL. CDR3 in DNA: TGTGCCAGCAGTTACGCATTGTCAGGGATCGCCAAAATCATTCAGTACTTA.

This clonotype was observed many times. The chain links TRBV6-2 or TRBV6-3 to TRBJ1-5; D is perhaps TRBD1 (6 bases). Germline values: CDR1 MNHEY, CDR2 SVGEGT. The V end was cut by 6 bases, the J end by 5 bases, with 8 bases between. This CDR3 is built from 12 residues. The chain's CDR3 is CASSQGYQPQHF. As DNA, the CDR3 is TGTGCCAGCAGCCAGGGGTATCAGCCCCAGCATTTT.

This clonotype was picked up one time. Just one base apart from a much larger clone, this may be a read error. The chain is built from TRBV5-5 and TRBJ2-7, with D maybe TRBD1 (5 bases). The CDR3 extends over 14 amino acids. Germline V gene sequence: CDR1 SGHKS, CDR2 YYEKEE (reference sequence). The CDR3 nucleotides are TGTACCAGCAGCTTTTTTTGGCAGGGCGGCGAGCAGTACTTC. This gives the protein CTSSFFWQGGEQYF.

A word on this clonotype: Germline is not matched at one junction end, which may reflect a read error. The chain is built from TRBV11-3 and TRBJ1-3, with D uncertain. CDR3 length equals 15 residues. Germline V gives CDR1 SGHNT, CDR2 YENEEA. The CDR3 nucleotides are TGTGTCAGCAACCCTAGACAAATCTCTGGAAACACCATATATTTT. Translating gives CVSNPRQISGNTIYF. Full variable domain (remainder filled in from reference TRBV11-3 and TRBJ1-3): EAGVVQSPRYKIIEKKQPVAFWCNPISGHNTLYWYLQNLGQGPELLIRYENEEAVDDSQLPKDRFSAERLKGVDSTLKIQPAELGDSAVYLCVSNPRQISGNTIYFGEGSWLTVV.

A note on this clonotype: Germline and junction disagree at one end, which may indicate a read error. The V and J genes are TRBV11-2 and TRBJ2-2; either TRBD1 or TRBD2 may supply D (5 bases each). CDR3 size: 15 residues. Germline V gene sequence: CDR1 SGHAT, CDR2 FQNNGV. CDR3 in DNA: TGTGCTAGCAGCTTAGAGTGGGGGAACACCGGGGAGCTGTTATTT. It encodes CASSLEWGNTGELLF.

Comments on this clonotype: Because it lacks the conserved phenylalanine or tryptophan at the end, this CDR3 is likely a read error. CDR3 in DNA: TGTGCCAGCAGTTTAGATTCACTAGCGGGGGGGCCCGATGAGCAGTTCTAC. It is translated as CASSLDSLAGGPDEQFY. The rearrangement joins TRBV12-3 or TRBV12-4 to TRBJ2-1, with 13 positions matching TRBD2. V gave up 1 base and J gave up 8 bases; unmatched junction bases: 8. The CDR3 covers 17 residues.

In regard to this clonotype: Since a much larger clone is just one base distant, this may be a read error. CDR3 in amino acids: CASSDREGRRTIEKLFF. Written as DNA, the CDR3 is TGTGCCAGCAGTGACCGGGAGGGGCGCCGGACTATTGAAAAACTGTTTTTT. The chain links TRBV6-6 to TRBJ1-4; D is perhaps TRBD1 (5 bases). The CDR3 covers 17 residues. CDR1 and CDR2 from the germline V gene are MNHNY and SVGAGI (reference sequence).

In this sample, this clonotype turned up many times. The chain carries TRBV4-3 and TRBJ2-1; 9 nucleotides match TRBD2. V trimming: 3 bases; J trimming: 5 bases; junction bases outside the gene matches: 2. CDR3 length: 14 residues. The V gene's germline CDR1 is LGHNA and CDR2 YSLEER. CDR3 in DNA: TGCGCCAGCAGCCATAGCGGGAGCCACAATGAGCAGTTCTTC. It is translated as CASSHSGSHNEQFF.